Listed below are T cell receptor beta chains from one sample, sequenced in a study of monozygotic twins with inflammatory bowel disease. TCRdb re-called the 5' RACE reads and shows each CDR3 protein once, DNA omitted. The sample is made up of around 140,000 distinct CDR3 sequences, and the top ten hold 1% to 1.5% of it. Specimen: blood. The receptors derive from a human donor with ulcerative colitis or Crohn's disease, or a healthy co-twin of an affected twin (not recorded which). Each CDR3 is given with its conserved first and last residue.

>TRBV5-1|TRBJ1-1
CASSWGTKNTEAFF
>TRBV11-2|TRBJ2-1
CASSLRAGVSSYNEQFF
>TRBV30|TRBJ2-2
CAWTSGSVNGELFF
>TRBV6-4|TRBJ2-2
CASSVRDRDTGELFF
>TRBV7-8|TRBJ2-5
CASSLNSRLALGTQYF
>TRBV27|TRBJ2-2
CASSLSTGGSTGELFF
>TRBV7-9|TRBJ2-7
CASSFMGTASYEQYF
>TRBV5-1|TRBJ2-1
CASSWTAGGMSNEQFF
>TRBV5-1|TRBJ1-1
CASSLDSMNTEAFF
>TRBV10-3|TRBJ2-5
CAISGETSGTQETQYF
>TRBV24-1|TRBJ2-3
CATSDLQYTDTQYF
>TRBV6-1|TRBJ2-3
CASSSGQESSDTQYF
>TRBV5-1|TRBJ2-1
CASSLMGGGSSYNEQFF
>TRBV19|TRBJ1-2
CASSPGHLGGYTF
>TRBV10-3|TRBJ1-5
CAISVGSPGSNQPQHF
>TRBV23-1|TRBJ2-1
CAAGREVIVRRIQFF
>TRBV7-2|TRBJ2-1
CASSSFLAGDEQFF
>TRBV14|TRBJ2-1
CASSPQAGAENEQFF
>TRBV5-1|TRBJ2-5
CASRPDWMEGTQYF
>TRBV4-2|TRBJ1-2
CASSQEPGQGRLYGYTF
>TRBV20-1|TRBJ2-7
CSARVREGAGPEQYF
>TRBV12-3/TRBV12-4|TRBJ1-3
CASSKNRDSAGNTIYF
>TRBV10-1|TRBJ2-1
CASSESSLEQFF